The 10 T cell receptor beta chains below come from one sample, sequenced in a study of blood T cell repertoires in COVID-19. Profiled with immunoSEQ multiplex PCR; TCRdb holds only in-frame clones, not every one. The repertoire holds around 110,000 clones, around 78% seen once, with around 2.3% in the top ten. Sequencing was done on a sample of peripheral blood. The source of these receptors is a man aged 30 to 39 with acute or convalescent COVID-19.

CDR3 amino acids: CASGAGSGGNTEAFF. In DNA form, the CDR3 reads TGTGCTAGTGGTGCCGGATCAGGGGGTAACACTGAAGCTTTCTTT. This rearrangement joins TRBV12-5 to TRBJ1-1, with TRBD1 matching over 7 bases. The germline V gene has CDR1 LGHNT and CDR2 FRNRAP. Trimming took 5 bases from V and 2 from J; bases not matched to a gene: 8. The CDR3 covers 15 residues.

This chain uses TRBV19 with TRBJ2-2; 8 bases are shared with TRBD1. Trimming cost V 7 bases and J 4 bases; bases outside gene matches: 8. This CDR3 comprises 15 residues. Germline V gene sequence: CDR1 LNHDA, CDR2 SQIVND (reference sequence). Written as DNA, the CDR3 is TGTGCCAGTACAGACAGGGGTCGAGGCACCGGGGAGCTGTTTTTT. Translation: CASTDRGRGTGELFF.

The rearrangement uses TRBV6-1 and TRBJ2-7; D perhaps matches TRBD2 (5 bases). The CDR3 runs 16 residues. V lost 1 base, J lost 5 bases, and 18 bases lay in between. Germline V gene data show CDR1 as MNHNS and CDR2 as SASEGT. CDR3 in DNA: TGTGCCAGCAGTGAAGTAGGTAAGGGAGAGGGCCACGAGCAGTACTTC. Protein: CASSEVGKGEGHEQYF.

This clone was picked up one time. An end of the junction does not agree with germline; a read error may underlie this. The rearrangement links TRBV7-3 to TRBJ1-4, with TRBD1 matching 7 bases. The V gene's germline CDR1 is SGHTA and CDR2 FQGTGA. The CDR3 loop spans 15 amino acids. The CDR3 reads CASSLTGAYNEKLFF. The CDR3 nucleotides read TGTGCCAGCAGCCTAACAGGGGCTTATAATGAAAAACTGTTTTTT.

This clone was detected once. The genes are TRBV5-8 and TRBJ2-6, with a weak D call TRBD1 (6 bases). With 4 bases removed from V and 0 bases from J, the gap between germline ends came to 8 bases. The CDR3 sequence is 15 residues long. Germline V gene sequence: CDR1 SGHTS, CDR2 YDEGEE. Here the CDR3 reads CASSRQASGANVLTF. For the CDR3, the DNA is TGTGCCAGCAGCCGACAGGCCTCTGGGGCCAACGTCCTGACTTTC.

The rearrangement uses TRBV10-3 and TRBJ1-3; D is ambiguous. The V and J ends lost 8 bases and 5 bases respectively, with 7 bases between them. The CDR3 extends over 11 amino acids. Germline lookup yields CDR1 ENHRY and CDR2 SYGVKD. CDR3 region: CAILTRNTIYF. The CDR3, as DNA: TGTGCCATCCTCACACGAAACACCATATATTTT.

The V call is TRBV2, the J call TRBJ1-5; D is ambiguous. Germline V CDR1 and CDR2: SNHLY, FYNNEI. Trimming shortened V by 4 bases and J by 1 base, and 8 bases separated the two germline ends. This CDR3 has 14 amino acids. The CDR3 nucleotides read TGTGCCAGCAGTGTGGGGAGAAGCAATCAGCCCCAGCATTTT. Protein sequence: CASSVGRSNQPQHF.

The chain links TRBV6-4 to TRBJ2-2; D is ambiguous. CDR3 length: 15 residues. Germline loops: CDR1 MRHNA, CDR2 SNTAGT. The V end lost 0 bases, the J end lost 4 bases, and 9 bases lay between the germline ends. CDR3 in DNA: TGTGCCAGCAGTGACTCGGCAGATGCCACCGGGGAGCTGTTTTTT. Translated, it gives CASSDSADATGELFF.

The CDR3 protein is CASSQDASGVTYEQYF. The CDR3 DNA reads TGCGCCAGCAGCCAAGATGCTAGCGGGGTGACCTACGAGCAGTACTTC. The V call is TRBV4-3, the J call TRBJ2-7; 9 nucleotides align to TRBD2. Germline V gene lookup returns CDR1 LGHNA and CDR2 YSLEER. The CDR3 sequence is 16 residues long. V gave up 0 bases and J gave up 2 bases; unmatched junction bases: 5.

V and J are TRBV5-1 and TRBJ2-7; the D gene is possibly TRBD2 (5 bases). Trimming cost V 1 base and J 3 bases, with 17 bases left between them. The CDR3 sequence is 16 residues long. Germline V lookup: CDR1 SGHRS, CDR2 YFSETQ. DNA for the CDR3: TGCGCCAGCAGCTTGTATGGTTCGGAGGCCGGCTACGAGCAGTACTTC. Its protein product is CASSLYGSEAGYEQYF.